This T cell receptor beta chain was obtained from a study of shared clonotypes between healthy human individuals. The CDR3 consists of 16 residues. Germline CDR1 reads MGHDK; CDR2 reads SYGVNS. V was trimmed by 4 bases and J by 4 bases, leaving 20 bases between them. Authors' data handling: Filtering differed because ImmunoSEQ produced junction-only sequences that carried no quality scores. The assay was immunoSEQ multiplex PCR, and TCRdb's table has in-frame clones only and misses some. Clone size and the V and J calls come from that table; the DNA yielded D and trimming. The sample contains 1.5 million to 2.5 million clones, about 95% of which appear only once. Selected positively for CCR7 and CD45RO-negative, naive CD8 cells excluded terminally differentiated effector memory CD45RA+ cells. Study donors comprised healthy, HIV-negative adults devoid of recent acute infection or vaccination. Everyone who donated was a Caucasian adult who lived in Nashville, Tennessee.

Concerning this clone itself: Its target is not known.

Study-wide results and caveats: Estimated richness was generally greater in naive than memory subsets.

The chain joins TRBV25-1 to TRBJ2-7, with D possibly matching TRBD2 (5 bases). The receptor was derived from a man aged 18 to 29 in good health. The sequencing sample was made of naive CD8+ T cells sorted from blood. The CDR3 DNA follows: TGTGCCAGCAGTGCCTCCGGGAAACGCTACTCATACGAGCAGTACTTC. Its translation is CASSASGKRYSYEQYF.